Listed here are 16 T cell receptor beta chains from one sample, sequenced in a study of T cell clones after liver transplantation. TCRdb's copy holds only in-frame clones and misses some; the assay was immunoSEQ multiplex PCR. This sample has about 76,000 clones, with approximately 82% found just once. The specimen was CD4+ T cells from blood, collected at the 22-month timepoint. The origin of the receptors is a human patient who received a liver transplant. The graft donor may have contributed some T cells.

The chain employs TRBV29-1 and TRBJ2-5; the D gene is possibly TRBD2 (6 bases). Germline values: CDR1 SQVTM, CDR2 ANQGSEA. The length of the CDR3 is 13 residues. Trimming took off 4 bases at V and 3 bases at J, with 12 bases between the two ends. The CDR3 spells CSVGAGVKETQYF. The CDR3 DNA is TGCAGCGTTGGAGCGGGTGTAAAAGAGACCCAGTACTTC.

The J gene is TRBJ2-2, the V gene TRBV7-3; the match to TRBD2 covers 10 bases. Germline assignment: CDR1 SGHTA and CDR2 FQGTGA. V shed 3 bases and J 1 base; nucleotides not matched to a gene: 2. This CDR3 contains 16 residues. Written as DNA, the CDR3 is TGTGCCAGCAGCTTTAGCGGGGGGAAGAACACCGGGGAGCTGTTTTTT. Its protein is CASSFSGGKNTGELFF.

The chain has TRBV5-1 and TRBJ1-2; 7 bases match TRBD1. V lost 1 base to trimming and J lost 1 base; unmatched junction nucleotides: 7. Germline V CDR1 and CDR2: SGHRS, YFSETQ. The CDR3 totals 16 residues. Written as DNA, the CDR3 is TGCGCCAGCAGCTTGTCCCTCACAGGGGTTAACTATGGCTACACCTTC. Amino acids: CASSLSLTGVNYGYTF. The variable domain in full, with the rest retrieved from reference TRBV5-1 and TRBJ1-2, is KAGVTQTPRYLIKTRGQQVTLSCSPISGHRSVSWYQQTPGQGLQFLFEYFSETQRNKGNFPGRFSGRQFSNSRSEMNVSTLELGDSALYLCASSLSLTGVNYGYTFGSGTRLTVV.

The rearrangement joins TRBV2 to TRBJ2-2; D is ambiguous. Trimming took off 4 bases at V and 0 bases at J, with 9 bases between the two ends. Germline V CDR1 and CDR2: SNHLY, FYNNEI. The CDR3 sequence is 15 residues long. The CDR3 loop is CASSAQQSNTGELFF. CDR3 nucleotide sequence: TGTGCCAGCAGTGCCCAGCAATCGAACACCGGGGAGCTGTTTTTT. Complete variable domain (other parts from reference TRBV2 and TRBJ2-2): EPEVTQTPSHQVTQMGQEVILRCVPISNHLYFYWYRQILGQKVEFLVSFYNNEISEKSEIFDDQFSVERPDGSNFTLKIRSTKLEDSAMYFCASSAQQSNTGELFFGEGSRLTVL.

V gene TRBV5-6 combines with J gene TRBJ1-4, with a tentative D call TRBD1 (5 bases). The length of the CDR3 is 17 residues. In germline, CDR1 is SGHDT, CDR2 YYEEEE. The ends were cut back, 1 base at V and 0 bases at J, with 13 bases in the middle. CDR3 region: CASSLLAWGATNEKLFF. The CDR3 DNA is TGTGCCAGCAGCTTGTTGGCCTGGGGGGCAACTAATGAAAAACTGTTTTTT.

V usage is TRBV18 and J usage is TRBJ1-2, with D tentatively TRBD1 (5 bases). The CDR3 consists of 15 residues. V lost 2 bases and J lost 0, with 10 bases in between. Germline V gives CDR1 KGHSH, CDR2 LQKENI. Here the CDR3 DNA reads TGTGCCAGCTCACCAGGGACGCGGTCTAACTATGGCTACACCTTC. This sequence encodes CASSPGTRSNYGYTF.

CDR3: CASSRTHSSYEQYF. CDR3 nucleotides: TGTGCCAGCAGCCGGACCCATAGCTCCTACGAGCAGTACTTC. The chain recombines TRBV28 with TRBJ2-7, with no clear D. Between the trimmed V and J ends, which lost 6 bases and 0 bases, there was a span of 12 bases. The CDR3 extends over 14 amino acids. Germline-derived CDR1 and CDR2 are MDHEN and SYDVKM.

This chain connects TRBV30 to TRBJ1-1; D is uncertain. Per germline, CDR1 GTSNPN and CDR2 SVGIG (reference sequence). V was trimmed by 6 bases and J by 6 bases, leaving 11 bases between them. The CDR3 extends over 11 amino acids. The CDR3 spells CACNMGAEAFF. In nucleotides, the CDR3 is TGTGCCTGCAATATGGGAGCTGAAGCTTTCTTT.

The J gene is TRBJ2-7, the V gene TRBV5-6; D is unclear. Germline loops: CDR1 SGHDT, CDR2 YYEEEE. There are 16 residues in the CDR3. V shed 4 bases and J shed 2 bases, with 19 bases lying between them. The CDR3 DNA follows: TGTGCCAGCAGCACACGGGCCCCCCCACATGCCTACGAGCAGTACTTC. Its translation is CASSTRAPPHAYEQYF.

The chain links TRBV5-4 to TRBJ1-1, with unresolved D. Germline V gene lookup returns CDR1 SGHNT and CDR2 YYREEE (reference sequence). V was trimmed by 0 bases and J by 1 base, leaving 7 bases between them. The CDR3 loop spans 14 amino acids. For the CDR3, the DNA is TGTGCCAGCAGCTTGGATCTGGGGAACACTGAAGCTTTCTTT. It specifies CASSLDLGNTEAFF.

The chain is built from TRBV5-4 and TRBJ1-4, with D possibly matching TRBD1 (6 bases). V was shortened by 5 bases and J by 4 bases, with 12 bases between the two germline ends. The CDR3 has 14 amino acids. From germline, CDR1 is SGHNT and CDR2 YYREEE (reference sequence). This CDR3 is CASRADSNNEKLFF. In nucleotides, the CDR3 is TGTGCCAGCAGAGCGGACAGCAATAATGAAAAACTGTTTTTT.

This chain connects TRBV5-1 to TRBJ2-1; 15 bases are shared with TRBD2. The CDR3 is 17 residues long. Looked up from germline, CDR1 is SGHRS and CDR2 is YFSETQ. The J segment lost 7 bases and the V segment lost 0 bases, leaving 5 bases of the junction unmatched. CDR3 in DNA: TGCGCCAGCAGCTTGGGGACTAGCGGGAGGGCCCGGAATGAGCAGTTCTTC. Residues: CASSLGTSGRARNEQFF.

V usage is TRBV28 and J usage is TRBJ2-2, with D possibly being TRBD2 (5 bases). V was shortened by 2 bases and J by 8 bases, with 6 bases between the two germline ends. CDR3 length: 12 residues. CDR1 MDHEN and CDR2 SYDVKM come from the germline V gene. CDR3: CASSLGEGELFF. The CDR3 bases are TGTGCCAGCAGTTTAGGGGAGGGGGAGCTGTTTTTT. Drawing the rest from reference TRBV28 and TRBJ2-2, the complete variable domain is DVKVTQSSRYLVKRTGEKVFLECVQDMDHENMFWYRQDPGLGLRLIYFSYDVKMKEKGDIPEGYSVSREKKERFSLILESASTNQTSMYLCASSLGEGELFFGEGSRLTVL.

The sample holds a few counts of this clone. V usage is TRBV19 and J usage is TRBJ2-1; D uncertain. CDR3 length: 15 amino acids. V lost 6 bases to trimming and J lost 0 bases, with 12 bases between them. Germline CDR1 is LNHDA and CDR2 is SQIVND (reference sequence). The CDR3 spells CASRARLSSYNEQFF. CDR3 coding DNA: TGTGCCAGTAGAGCTAGGTTAAGCTCCTACAATGAGCAGTTCTTC.

This chain uses TRBV19 with TRBJ2-5, with a tentative D call TRBD1 (6 bases). This CDR3 has 14 residues. Germline assignment: CDR1 LNHDA and CDR2 SQIVND (reference sequence). V lost 5 bases to trimming and J lost 5 bases, with 15 bases between them. CDR3 region: CASSPQGSIETQYF. CDR3 nucleotides: TGTGCCAGTAGTCCCCAGGGGTCCATCGAGACCCAGTACTTC.

This clone appeared a few times. V and J are TRBV7-3 and TRBJ2-5; no clear D. Germline CDR1 is SGHTA and CDR2 is FQGTGA. CDR3 length: 14 residues. Between the trimmed V and J ends, which lost 1 base and 3 bases, there was a span of 9 bases. CDR3 sequence (DNA): TGTGCCAGCAGCTTAATGGCCAGTGAAGAGACCCAGTACTTC. It yields the protein CASSLMASEETQYF.